The clone carrying this T cell receptor (beta chain) was found once. The PCR had 60 Vbeta and 13 Jbeta primers. Only in-frame clones appear in the TCRdb table, and some are missing; sequencing was by immunoSEQ multiplex PCR. Of 250,000 to 350,000 clones detected, around 86% appear once; the ten largest clones hold 3% to 4%. These data are taken from a study of cytomegalovirus exposure and HLA in healthy donors. Germline V lookup: CDR1 MNHEY, CDR2 SVGAGI. The CDR3 is 14 residues long. V shed 6 bases, J shed 6 bases, and the junction held 8 bases outside the gene matches. The V call is TRBV6-5, the J call TRBJ2-7; 10 bases line up with TRBD1. The sequenced material came from PBMCs. The receptor was isolated from a man aged 40-55 years in good health and CMV-seropositive. DNA for the CDR3: TGTGCCAGCAGGGACGGACAGGGGGAAGGCGAGCAGTACTTC. Translating gives CASRDGQGEGEQYF.